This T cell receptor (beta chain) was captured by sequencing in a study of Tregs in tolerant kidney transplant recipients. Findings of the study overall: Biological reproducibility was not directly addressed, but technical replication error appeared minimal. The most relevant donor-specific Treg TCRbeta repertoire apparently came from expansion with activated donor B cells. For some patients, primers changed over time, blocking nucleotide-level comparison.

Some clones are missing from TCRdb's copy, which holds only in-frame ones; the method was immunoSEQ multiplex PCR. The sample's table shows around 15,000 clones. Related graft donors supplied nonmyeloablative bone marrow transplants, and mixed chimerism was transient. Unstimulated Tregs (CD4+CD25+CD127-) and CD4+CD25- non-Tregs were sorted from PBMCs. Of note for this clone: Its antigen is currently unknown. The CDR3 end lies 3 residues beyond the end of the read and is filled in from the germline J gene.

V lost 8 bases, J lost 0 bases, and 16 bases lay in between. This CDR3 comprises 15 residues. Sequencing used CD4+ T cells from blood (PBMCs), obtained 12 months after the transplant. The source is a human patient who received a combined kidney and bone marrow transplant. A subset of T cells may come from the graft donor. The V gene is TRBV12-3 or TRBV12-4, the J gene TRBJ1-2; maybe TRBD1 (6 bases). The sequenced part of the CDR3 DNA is TGTGCCAGCGCTGATGGTGACAGGCCTAACTATGGC. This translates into CASADGDRPNYG. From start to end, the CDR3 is CASADGDRPNYGYTF.